This T cell receptor beta chain is drawn from a study of OX40 agonist ivuxolimab in advanced cancers. Study observations and caveats: The study found among the lowest clonal expansion in partial responders at 0.1-3.0 mg/kg. There were also nonresponders showing low normalized T-cell clonal expansion. Circulating CD4+ and CD8+ T cells showed clonal expansion by week 6 at 0.1 to 3.0 mg/kg.

CDR3 length: 13 amino acids. Per the germline V gene, CDR1 is SGHVS and CDR2 is FNYEAQ. Deletions cut 5 bases from V and 8 bases from J, with 15 bases between. The repertoire was sequenced with immunoSEQ multiplex PCR; TCRdb's copy has only in-frame clones and lacks some. The data contain around 50,000 clones, around 85% of them singletons. Concerning this clone itself: The antigen is undetermined.

Patients were ruled out by autoimmune disease history or systemic immunosuppression. This rearrangement joins TRBV7-6 to TRBJ1-2, with D unresolved. The source is an adult with an advanced solid tumor such as melanoma, head and neck, liver or kidney cancer. The input for sequencing was CD4+ or CD8+ T cells sorted from blood, taken in a trial of the OX40 agonist ivuxolimab. The CDR3 DNA is TGTGCCAGCAGCCCATCGGACGGTTTGGGCTACACCTTC. It is translated as CASSPSDGLGYTF. Together with reference TRBV7-6 and TRBJ1-2, the CDR3 gives the full variable domain: GAGVSQSPRYKVTKRGQDVALRCDPISGHVSLYWYRQALGQGPEFLTYFNYEAQQDKSGLPNDRFSAERPEGSISTLTIQRTEQRDSAMYRCASSPSDGLGYTFGSGTRLTVV.